The TCR beta chain under discussion was sequenced for a study of T cell changes during pregnancy in multiple sclerosis. Sequencing was performed with immunoSEQ multiplex PCR; in TCRdb, only in-frame clones are kept and a portion is missing. This repertoire shows about 36,000 clones, 93% found once; its top ten account for roughly 0.41%. A single count supports this clone. The clonotype comes from a female donor with multiple sclerosis, enrolled in a pregnancy study. This material consisted of CD4+ T cells from peripheral blood mononuclear cells, taken in the first trimester of pregnancy.

Written as DNA, the CDR3 is TGTGCCAGCAGCCTTGGGGGCTCGGGTGAAGCTTTCTTT. As protein: CASSLGGSGEAFF. This chain links TRBV11-3 with TRBJ1-1; D possibly corresponds to TRBD1 (6 bases). V was clipped by 5 bases and J by 7 bases, with 14 bases between them. The CDR3 has 13 residues. Germline CDR1 SGHNT, CDR2 YENEEA.